This T cell receptor (beta chain) was obtained from a study of blood T cell repertoires in COVID-19. This clone occurred once. Produced via immunoSEQ multiplex PCR; TCRdb's table is partial and in-frame only. The sample records approximately 180,000 clones, around nine tenths being singletons. Sequenced sample: peripheral blood. The receptor was derived from a woman aged 70 to 79 with COVID-19, enrolled during active disease.

CDR3 coding DNA: TGTGCCTGGAGTGTACGGGGGGGACGGCAGCCCCAGCATTTT. This codes for CAWSVRGGRQPQHF. The V gene is TRBV30, the J gene TRBJ1-5; perhaps TRBD1 as D (5 bases). The V end was cut by 0 bases, the J end by 7 bases, with 13 bases between. CDR3 size: 14 residues. CDR1 and CDR2 from the germline V gene are GTSNPN and SVGIG (reference sequence).